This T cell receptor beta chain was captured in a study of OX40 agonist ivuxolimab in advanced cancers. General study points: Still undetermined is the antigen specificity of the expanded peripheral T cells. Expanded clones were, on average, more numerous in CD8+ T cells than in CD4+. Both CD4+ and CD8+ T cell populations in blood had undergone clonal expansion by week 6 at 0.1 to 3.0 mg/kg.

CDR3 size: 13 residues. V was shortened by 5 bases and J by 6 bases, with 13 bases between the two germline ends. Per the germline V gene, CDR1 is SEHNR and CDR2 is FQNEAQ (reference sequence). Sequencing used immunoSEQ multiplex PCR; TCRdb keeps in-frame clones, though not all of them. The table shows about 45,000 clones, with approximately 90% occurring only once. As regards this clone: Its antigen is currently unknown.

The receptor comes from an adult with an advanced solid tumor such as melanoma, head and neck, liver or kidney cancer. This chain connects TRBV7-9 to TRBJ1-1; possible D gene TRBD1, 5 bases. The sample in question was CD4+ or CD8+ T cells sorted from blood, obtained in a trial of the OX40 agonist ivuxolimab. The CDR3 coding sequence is TGTGCCAGCAGCCGAACAGGATTTCCTGAAGCTTTCTTT. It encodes CASSRTGFPEAFF.